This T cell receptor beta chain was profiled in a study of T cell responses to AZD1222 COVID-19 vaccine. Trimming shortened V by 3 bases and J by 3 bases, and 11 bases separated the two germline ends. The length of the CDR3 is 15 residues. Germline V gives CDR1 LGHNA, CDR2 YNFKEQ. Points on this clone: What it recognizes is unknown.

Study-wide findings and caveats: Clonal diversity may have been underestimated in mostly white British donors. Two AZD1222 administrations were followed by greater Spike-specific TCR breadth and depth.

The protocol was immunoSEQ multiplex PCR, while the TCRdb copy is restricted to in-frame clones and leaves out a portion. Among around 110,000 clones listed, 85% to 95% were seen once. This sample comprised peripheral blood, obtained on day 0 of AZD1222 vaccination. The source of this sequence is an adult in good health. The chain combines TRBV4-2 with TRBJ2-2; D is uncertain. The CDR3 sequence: CASSHRTPDTGELFF. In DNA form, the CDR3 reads TGTGCCAGCAGCCATCGGACCCCAGACACCGGGGAGCTGTTTTTT.